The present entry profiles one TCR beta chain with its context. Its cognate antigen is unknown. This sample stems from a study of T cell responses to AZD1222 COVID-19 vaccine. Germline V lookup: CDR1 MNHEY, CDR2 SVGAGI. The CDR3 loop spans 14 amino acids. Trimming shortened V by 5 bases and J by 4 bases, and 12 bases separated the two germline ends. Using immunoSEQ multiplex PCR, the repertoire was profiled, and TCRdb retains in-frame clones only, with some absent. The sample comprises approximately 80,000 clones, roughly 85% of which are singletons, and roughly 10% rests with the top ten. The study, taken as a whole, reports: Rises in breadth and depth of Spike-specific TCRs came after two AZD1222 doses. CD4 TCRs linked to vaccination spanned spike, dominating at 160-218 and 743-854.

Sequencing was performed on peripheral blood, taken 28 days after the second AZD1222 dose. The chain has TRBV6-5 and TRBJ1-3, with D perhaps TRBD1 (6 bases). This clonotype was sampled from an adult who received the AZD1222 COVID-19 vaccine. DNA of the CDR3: TGTGCCAGCAGTCTCGACAGGCGAGGAAACACCATATATTTT. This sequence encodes CASSLDRRGNTIYF.